This TCR beta chain was sequenced during a study of T cells of healthy individuals. MiXCR was run by TCRdb on the 5' RACE reads, yielding one entry per CDR3 protein. Found here are 53,000 or so distinct CDR3 sequences, roughly 15% of them singletons; the top ten hold roughly 15%. In germline, CDR1 is LGHNA, CDR2 YSLEER. Trimming cost V 6 bases and J 1 base, with 12 bases left between them. CDR3 length: 14 amino acids. The rearrangement joins TRBV4-3 to TRBJ1-1; D is unresolved. This clonotype originated in a human donor in good health. In nucleotides, the CDR3 is TGCGCCAGCAGTAAGGCCCATGGGAACACTGAAGCTTTCTTT. Its translation is CASSKAHGNTEAFF.